This passage covers 7 T cell receptor beta chains from one sample sequenced in a study of T cell clusters in autoimmune cytopenias. TRB amplification used around 0.25 ug of peripheral blood genomic DNA. TRB was amplified by touch-down multiplex PCR, primer pools A and B combined. TCRdb reprocessed the multiplex PCR reads and reports one entry per CDR3 protein, with no DNA. This sample contains under 3,500 distinct CDR3 sequences. The sample was peripheral blood. The source of these receptors is a human donor with an autoimmune cytopenia or autoimmune hepatitis (not recorded which).

Measured by frequency, this clonotype is medium-sized. This chain connects TRBV18 to TRBJ2-1. The V gene's germline CDR1 is KGHSH and CDR2 LQKENI. This CDR3 is built from 14 residues. This CDR3 reads CASSPVRQVVEQFF.

By frequency, this clonotype registers medium-sized. J is TRBJ2-5 and V is TRBV7-2. The CDR3 runs to 14 residues. Germline V lookup: CDR1 SGHTA, CDR2 FQGNSA. The CDR3 loop reads CASSLVWGLETQYF.

This clonotype shows up as medium-sized by frequency. The genes are TRBV6-2 or TRBV6-3 and TRBJ2-1; TCRdb lists TRBD2, though no DNA is available to test this call. Germline V CDR1 and CDR2: MNHEY, SVGEGT. The CDR3 runs 15 residues. The chain's CDR3 is CASSYTASGGNEQFF.

This clonotype is labeled medium-sized based on frequency. This chain uses TRBV15 with TRBJ2-1; there is no DNA to check the TCRdb D call of TRBD1. There are 13 residues in the CDR3. CDR1 LNHNV and CDR2 YYDKDF come from the germline V gene (reference sequence). This CDR3 is CATSRDRGREQFF.

This clonotype is medium-sized by frequency. The chain carries TRBV7-2 and TRBJ2-1; TCRdb proposes TRBD2, but this gene call is untestable without DNA. Germline V CDR1 and CDR2: SGHTA, FQGNSA. The CDR3 length is 15 residues. The CDR3: CASSLVAGGESEQFF.

This clonotype shows up as medium-sized (0.01 to 0.1%) by frequency. The chain couples TRBV19 to TRBJ2-1; absent DNA, TCRdb's TRBD1 call cannot be checked. The germline V gene encodes CDR1 LNHDA and CDR2 SQIVND (reference sequence). This CDR3 region has 14 residues. The CDR3 here is CASSIVQGRGEQFF.

This clonotype is identified as medium-sized from frequency. The chain links TRBV15 to TRBJ2-4. CDR1 LNHNV and CDR2 YYDKDF come from the germline V gene (reference sequence). The CDR3 consists of 13 residues. This CDR3 is CATSRDAVNIQYF. The full variable domain, completed using reference TRBV15 and TRBJ2-4, is DAMVIQNPRYQVTQFGKPVTLSCSQTLNHNVMYWYQQKSSQAPKLLFHYYDKDFNNEADTPDNFQSRRPNTSFCFLDIRSPGLGDTAMYLCATSRDAVNIQYFGAGTRLSVL.